This T cell receptor (beta chain) was identified during a study of blood T cells in healthy people across ages. General study results and limits: The CMV status of each donor remained undetermined, and this could have confounded shifts in expanded clonotypes. Conclusively comparing naive with antigen-experienced cells was impossible with unsorted PBMCs.

Trimming took 9 bases from V and 1 from J; bases not matched to a gene: 6. Germline CDR1 reads LGHNA; CDR2 reads YSLEER. CDR3 length equals 13 residues. Concerning this clonotype: Antigen unknown.

The authors ran a second PCR of 7 to 11 cycles using a sample-barcoded 5' primer and a J-beta primer mix. All samples gave at least 2.5 million CDR3-containing paired-end reads. TCRdb used MiXCR to reprocess the 5' RACE reads, holding one entry per CDR3 protein. The profile shows roughly 2 million distinct CDR3 sequences, 49% of them singletons. Each donor supplied approximately 10 milliliters of peripheral blood. What was sequenced was blood. The TCR sequence derives from a woman between 40 and 55 years old in good health. The genes are TRBV4-3 and TRBJ2-7, with TRBD2 matching over 7 bases. Here the CDR3 reads CARGGGSSYEQYF. The CDR3 bases are TGCGCCAGGGGGGGAGGGTCTTCCTACGAGCAGTACTTC.